One T cell receptor beta chain is described in this entry. The entry originates in a study of blood T cell repertoires in COVID-19. The CDR3 length is 14 residues. The germline CDR1 and CDR2 sequences are SQVTM and ANQGSEA. The junction had 8 bases not matched to a gene; V was cut back by 4 bases and J by 4 bases. Some clones are missing from TCRdb's copy, which holds only in-frame ones; the method was immunoSEQ multiplex PCR. Altogether 150,000 to 200,000 clones are present, approximately 83% being singletons, with the ten largest covering approximately 2.5%. This chain uses TRBV29-1 with TRBJ1-1; TRBD1 aligns across 8 bases. The TCR sequence derives from a human donor with acute or convalescent COVID-19. The donor label of this sample is uncertain. Material for sequencing was peripheral blood. The DNA of the CDR3 is TGCAGCGTTGGATCAGGGGGCGCGGGCACTGAAGCTTTCTTT. Its protein is CSVGSGGAGTEAFF.